Shown below are 13 T cell receptor beta chains from a single sample sequenced in a study of cytomegalovirus exposure and HLA in healthy donors. The PCR had 60 Vbeta and 13 Jbeta primers. Libraries were prepared by immunoSEQ multiplex PCR; TCRdb keeps only in-frame clonotypes and omits some of them. The repertoire holds about 120,000 clones, with roughly 82% as singletons. Sequenced input: PBMCs. Source of these receptors: a human donor in good health.

The CDR3 sequence is CASRGTGSETQYF. In nucleotides, the CDR3 is TGTGCCAGCAGGGGGACAGGGTCAGAGACCCAGTACTTC. V and J are TRBV28 and TRBJ2-5, with TRBD1 matching 9 bases. The CDR3 runs 13 residues. Germline V gene data show CDR1 as MDHEN and CDR2 as SYDVKM. V was pared by 6 bases and J by 4 bases, with 3 bases of the junction left unmatched.

V is TRBV28 and J is TRBJ2-7; TRBD1 matches 11 bases. Germline V CDR1 and CDR2: MDHEN, SYDVKM. Germline trimming cut 5 bases from V and 7 bases from J; bases unmatched to any gene: 13. The CDR3 loop spans 16 amino acids. The CDR3 DNA is TGTGCCAGCAGTGACATTAGCGGACAGGGGGCGCATGAGCAGTACTTC. As protein: CASSDISGQGAHEQYF.

The chain couples TRBV5-1 to TRBJ2-6, with D perhaps matching TRBD1 (6 bases). CDR1 is SGHRS and CDR2 is YFSETQ in the germline V gene. This CDR3 spans 16 amino acids. V lost 4 bases and J lost 2, with 13 bases in between. In DNA form, the CDR3 reads TGCGCCAGCAGCCCCGAAGGGGGAACTGGGGCCAACGTCCTGACTTTC. Protein product: CASSPEGGTGANVLTF. Complete variable domain (other parts from reference TRBV5-1 and TRBJ2-6): KAGVTQTPRYLIKTRGQQVTLSCSPISGHRSVSWYQQTPGQGLQFLFEYFSETQRNKGNFPGRFSGRQFSNSRSEMNVSTLELGDSALYLCASSPEGGTGANVLTFGAGSRLTVL.

A few counts support this clone. The CDR3, as DNA: TGTGTCAGAAGGCCCCTCGGGTGGACAGCAGCCTACGAGCAGTACTTC. It codes for CVRRPLGWTAAYEQYF. The genes are TRBV7-5 and TRBJ2-7; no check of the table's D call, TRBD1, against the DNA was made. TRBV7-5 is assigned pseudogene status. This CDR3 has 16 amino acids.

The chain has TRBV7-6 and TRBJ1-4; D remains unclear. This CDR3 contains 18 residues. CDR1 and CDR2 from the germline V gene are SGHVS and FNYEAQ. Trimming shortened V by 2 bases and J by 1 base, and 17 bases separated the two germline ends. The CDR3 loop is CASSLRTSLGGTNEKLFF. In nucleotides, the CDR3 is TGTGCCAGCAGCTTACGGACCTCACTAGGCGGAACTAATGAAAAACTGTTTTTT. The complete variable domain, with remaining parts taken from reference TRBV7-6 and TRBJ1-4, reads GAGVSQSPRYKVTKRGQDVALRCDPISGHVSLYWYRQALGQGPEFLTYFNYEAQQDKSGLPNDRFSAERPEGSISTLTIQRTEQRDSAMYRCASSLRTSLGGTNEKLFFGSGTQLSVL.

The CDR3 DNA sequence: TGTGCCAGCAGCAAACCAGGGAGGTATACTGAAGCTTTCTTT. The encoded protein is CASSKPGRYTEAFF. The chain links TRBV21-1 to TRBJ1-1. TRBV21-1 is flagged as a pseudogene. This CDR3 has 14 residues.

This chain uses TRBV20-1 with TRBJ2-7; D is uncertain. Trimming cost V 3 bases and J 6 bases, with 9 bases left between them. Germline V CDR1 and CDR2: DFQATT, SNEGSKA (reference sequence). The CDR3 is 11 amino acids. Here the CDR3 DNA reads TGCAGTGCTAGTGTCGGTGGCGAGCAGTACTTC. As protein: CSASVGGEQYF.

The chain recombines TRBV9 with TRBJ2-1; 12 nucleotides align to TRBD2. Germline V lookup: CDR1 SGDLS, CDR2 YYNGEE. The CDR3 extends over 16 amino acids. V trimming: 4 bases; J trimming: 6 bases; junction bases outside the gene matches: 8. CDR3 sequence (DNA): TGTGCCAGCAGCCCGCGACTAGCGGGAGCGGCCAATGAGCAGTTCTTC. This encodes CASSPRLAGAANEQFF.

The genes are TRBV2 and TRBJ2-5, with D hard to call. Germline lookup yields CDR1 SNHLY and CDR2 FYNNEI. The CDR3 contains 11 residues. V lost 4 bases and J lost 7, with 7 bases in between. CDR3 in DNA: TGTGCCAGCAGTGCCCCGGGGACCCAGTACTTC. Protein: CASSAPGTQYF.

This clone was counted a few times. The chain carries TRBV9 and TRBJ2-1, with D possibly being TRBD1 (5 bases). Trimming shortened V by 3 bases and J by 4 bases, and 17 bases separated the two germline ends. The CDR3 length is 16 residues. CDR1 is SGDLS and CDR2 is YYNGEE in the germline V gene. The CDR3 coding sequence is TGTGCCAGCAGCGCAAACGAAGGGGTCGGGTACAATGAGCAGTTCTTC. It encodes CASSANEGVGYNEQFF.

This sequence joins TRBV5-5 and TRBJ1-5; TRBD1 matches at 10 bases. Per germline, CDR1 SGHKS and CDR2 YYEKEE (reference sequence). Germline trimming cut 4 bases from V and 5 bases from J; bases unmatched to any gene: 6. The CDR3 contains 15 residues. CDR3 sequence: CASSPRGQGDQPQHF. The CDR3 DNA is TGTGCCAGCAGCCCCCGAGGACAGGGGGATCAGCCCCAGCATTTT.

This clone was seen a handful of times. The chain links TRBV5-1 to TRBJ1-3, with D perhaps matching TRBD1 (6 bases). From germline, CDR1 is SGHRS and CDR2 YFSETQ. V lost 4 bases to trimming and J lost 0 bases, with 17 bases between them. The CDR3 totals 17 residues. CDR3 DNA: TGCGCCAGCAGCGGGGGCCCCGACCGACGCTCTGGAAACACCATATATTTT. Amino acid sequence: CASSGGPDRRSGNTIYF.

V is TRBV21-1 and J is TRBJ2-1; the D call TRBD1 from the table was never checked on the DNA. TRBV21-1 is tagged as a pseudogene. The CDR3 has 17 residues. The CDR3 bases are TGTGCCAGCAGCGCACGGTACAGGGACCACTCCTACAATGAGCAGTTCTTC. This gives the protein CASSARYRDHSYNEQFF.